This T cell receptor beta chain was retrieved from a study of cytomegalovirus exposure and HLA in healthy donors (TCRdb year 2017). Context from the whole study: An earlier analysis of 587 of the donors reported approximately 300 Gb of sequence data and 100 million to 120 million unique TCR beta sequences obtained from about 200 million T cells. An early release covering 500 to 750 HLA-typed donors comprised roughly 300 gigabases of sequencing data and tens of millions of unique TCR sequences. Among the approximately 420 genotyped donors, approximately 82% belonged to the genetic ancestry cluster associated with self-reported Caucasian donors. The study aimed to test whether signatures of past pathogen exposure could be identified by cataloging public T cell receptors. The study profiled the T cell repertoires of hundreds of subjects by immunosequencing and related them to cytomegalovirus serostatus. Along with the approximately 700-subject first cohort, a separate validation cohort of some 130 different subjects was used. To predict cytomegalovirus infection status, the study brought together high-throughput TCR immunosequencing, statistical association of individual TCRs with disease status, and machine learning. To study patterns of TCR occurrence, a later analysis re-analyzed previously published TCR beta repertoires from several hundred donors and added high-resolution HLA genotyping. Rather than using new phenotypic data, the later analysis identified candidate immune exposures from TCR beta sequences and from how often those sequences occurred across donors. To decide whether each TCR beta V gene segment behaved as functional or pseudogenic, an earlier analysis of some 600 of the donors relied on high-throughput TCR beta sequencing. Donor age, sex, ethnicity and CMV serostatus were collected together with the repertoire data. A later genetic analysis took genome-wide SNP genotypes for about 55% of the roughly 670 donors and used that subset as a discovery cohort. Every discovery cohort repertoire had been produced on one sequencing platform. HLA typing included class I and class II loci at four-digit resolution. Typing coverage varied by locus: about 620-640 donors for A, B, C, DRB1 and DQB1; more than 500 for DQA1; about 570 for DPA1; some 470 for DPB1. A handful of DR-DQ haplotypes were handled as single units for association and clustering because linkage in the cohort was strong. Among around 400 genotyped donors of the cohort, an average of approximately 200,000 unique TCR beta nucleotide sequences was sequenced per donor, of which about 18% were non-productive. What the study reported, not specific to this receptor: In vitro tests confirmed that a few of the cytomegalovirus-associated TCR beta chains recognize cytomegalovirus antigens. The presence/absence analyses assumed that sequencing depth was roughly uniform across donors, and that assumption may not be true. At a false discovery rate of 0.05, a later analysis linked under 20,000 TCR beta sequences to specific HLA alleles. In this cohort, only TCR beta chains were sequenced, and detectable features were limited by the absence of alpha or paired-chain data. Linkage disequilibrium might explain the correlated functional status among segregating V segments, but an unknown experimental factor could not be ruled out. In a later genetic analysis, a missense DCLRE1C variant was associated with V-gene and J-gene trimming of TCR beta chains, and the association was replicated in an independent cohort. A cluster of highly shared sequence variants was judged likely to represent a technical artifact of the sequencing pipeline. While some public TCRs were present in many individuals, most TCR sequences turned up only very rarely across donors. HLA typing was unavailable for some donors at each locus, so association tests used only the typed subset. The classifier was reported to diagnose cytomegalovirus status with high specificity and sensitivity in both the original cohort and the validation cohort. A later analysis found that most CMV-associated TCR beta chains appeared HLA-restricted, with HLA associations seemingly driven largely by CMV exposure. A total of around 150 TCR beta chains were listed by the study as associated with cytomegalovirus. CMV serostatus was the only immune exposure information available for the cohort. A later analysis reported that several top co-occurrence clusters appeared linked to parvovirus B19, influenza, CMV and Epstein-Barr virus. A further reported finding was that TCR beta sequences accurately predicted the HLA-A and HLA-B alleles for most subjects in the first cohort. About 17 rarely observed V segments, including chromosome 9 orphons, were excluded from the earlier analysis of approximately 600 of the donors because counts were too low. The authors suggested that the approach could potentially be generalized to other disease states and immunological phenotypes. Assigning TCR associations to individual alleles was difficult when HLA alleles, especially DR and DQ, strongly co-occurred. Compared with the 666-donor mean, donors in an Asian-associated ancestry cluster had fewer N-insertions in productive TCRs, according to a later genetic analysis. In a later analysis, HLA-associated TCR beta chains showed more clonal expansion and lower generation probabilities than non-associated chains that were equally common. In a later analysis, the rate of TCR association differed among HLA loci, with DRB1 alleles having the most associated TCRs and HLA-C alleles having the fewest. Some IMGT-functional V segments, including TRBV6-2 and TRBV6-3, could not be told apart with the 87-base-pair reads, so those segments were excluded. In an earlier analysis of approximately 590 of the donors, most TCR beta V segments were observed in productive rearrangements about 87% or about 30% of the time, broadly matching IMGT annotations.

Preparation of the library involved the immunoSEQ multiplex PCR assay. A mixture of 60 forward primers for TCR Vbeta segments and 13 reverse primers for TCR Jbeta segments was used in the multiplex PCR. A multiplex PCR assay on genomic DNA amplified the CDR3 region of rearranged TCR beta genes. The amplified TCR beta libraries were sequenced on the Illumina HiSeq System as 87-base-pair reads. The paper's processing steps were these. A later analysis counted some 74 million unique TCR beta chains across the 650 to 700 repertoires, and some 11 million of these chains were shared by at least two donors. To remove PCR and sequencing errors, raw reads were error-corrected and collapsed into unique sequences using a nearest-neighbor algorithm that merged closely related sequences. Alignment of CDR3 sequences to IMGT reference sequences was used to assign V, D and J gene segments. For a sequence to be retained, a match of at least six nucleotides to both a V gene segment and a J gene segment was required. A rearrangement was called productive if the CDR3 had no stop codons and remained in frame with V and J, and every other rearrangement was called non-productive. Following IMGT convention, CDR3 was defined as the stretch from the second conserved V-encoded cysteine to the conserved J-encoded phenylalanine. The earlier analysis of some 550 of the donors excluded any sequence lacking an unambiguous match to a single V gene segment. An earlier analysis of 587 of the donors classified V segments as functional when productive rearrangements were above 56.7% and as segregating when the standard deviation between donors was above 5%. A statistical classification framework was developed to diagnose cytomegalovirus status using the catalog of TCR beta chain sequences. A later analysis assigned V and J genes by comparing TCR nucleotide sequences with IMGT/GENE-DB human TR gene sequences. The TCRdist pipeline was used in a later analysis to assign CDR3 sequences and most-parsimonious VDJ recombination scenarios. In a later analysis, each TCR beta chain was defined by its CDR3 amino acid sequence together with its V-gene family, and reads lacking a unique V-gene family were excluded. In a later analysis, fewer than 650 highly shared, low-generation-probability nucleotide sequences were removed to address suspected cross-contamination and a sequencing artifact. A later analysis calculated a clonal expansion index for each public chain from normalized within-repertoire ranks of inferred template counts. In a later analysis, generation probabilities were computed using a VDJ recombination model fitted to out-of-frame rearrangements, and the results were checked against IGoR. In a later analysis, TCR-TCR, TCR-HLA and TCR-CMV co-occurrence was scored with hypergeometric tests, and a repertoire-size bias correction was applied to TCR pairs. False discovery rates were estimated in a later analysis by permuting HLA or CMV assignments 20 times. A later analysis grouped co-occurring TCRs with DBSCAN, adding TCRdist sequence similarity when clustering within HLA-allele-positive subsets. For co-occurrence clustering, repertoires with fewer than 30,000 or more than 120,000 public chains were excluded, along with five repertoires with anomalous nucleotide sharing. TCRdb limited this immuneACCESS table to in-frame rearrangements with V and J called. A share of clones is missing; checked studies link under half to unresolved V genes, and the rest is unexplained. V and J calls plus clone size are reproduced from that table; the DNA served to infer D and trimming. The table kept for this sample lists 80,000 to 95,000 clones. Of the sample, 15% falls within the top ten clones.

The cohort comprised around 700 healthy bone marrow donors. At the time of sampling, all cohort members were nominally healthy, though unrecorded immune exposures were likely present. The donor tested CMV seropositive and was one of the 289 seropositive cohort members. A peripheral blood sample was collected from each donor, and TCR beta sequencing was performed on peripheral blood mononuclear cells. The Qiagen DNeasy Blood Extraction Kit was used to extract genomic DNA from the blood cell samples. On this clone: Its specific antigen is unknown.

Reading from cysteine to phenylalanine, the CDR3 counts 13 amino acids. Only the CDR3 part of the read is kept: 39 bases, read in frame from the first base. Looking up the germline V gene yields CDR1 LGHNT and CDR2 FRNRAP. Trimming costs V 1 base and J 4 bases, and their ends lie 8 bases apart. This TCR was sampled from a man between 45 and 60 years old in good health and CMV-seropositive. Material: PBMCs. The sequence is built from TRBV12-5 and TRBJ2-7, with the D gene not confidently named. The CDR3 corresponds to CASGLGALYEQYF. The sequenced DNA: TGTGCTAGTGGTTTGGGGGCGTTATACGAGCAGTACTTC.